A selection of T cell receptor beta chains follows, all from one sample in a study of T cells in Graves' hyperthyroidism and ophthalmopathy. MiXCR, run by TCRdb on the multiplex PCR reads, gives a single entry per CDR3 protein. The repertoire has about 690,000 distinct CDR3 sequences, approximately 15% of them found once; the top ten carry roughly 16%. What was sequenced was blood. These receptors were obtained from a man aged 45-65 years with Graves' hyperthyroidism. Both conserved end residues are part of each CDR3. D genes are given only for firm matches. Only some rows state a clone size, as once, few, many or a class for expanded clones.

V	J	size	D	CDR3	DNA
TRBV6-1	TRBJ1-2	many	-	CASSEDPGINYGYTF	TGTGCCAGCAGCGAGGATCCAGGGATTAACTATGGCTACACCTTC
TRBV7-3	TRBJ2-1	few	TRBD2	CASSQGYSGRANEQFF	TGTGCCAGCAGCCAGGGGTATAGCGGGAGGGCCAATGAGCAGTTCTTC
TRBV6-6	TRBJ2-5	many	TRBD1	CASSYPGQEETQYF	TGTGCCAGCAGTTACCCGGGACAGGAAGAGACCCAGTACTTC
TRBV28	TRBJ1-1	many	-	CASSLPGTAGGTEAFF	TGTGCCAGCAGTTTACCCGGGACTGCCGGGGGAACTGAAGCTTTCTTT
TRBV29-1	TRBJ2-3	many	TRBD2	CSAQSESSGPVWDTQYF	TGCAGCGCCCAAAGTGAATCTAGCGGGCCGGTTTGGGATACGCAGTATTTT
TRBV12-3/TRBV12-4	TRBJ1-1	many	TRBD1	CASSSQGMVSTEAFF	TGTGCCAGCAGTTCACAGGGGATGGTTAGTACTGAAGCTTTCTTT
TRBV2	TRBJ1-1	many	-	CASSGSGRGWNTEAFF	TGTGCCAGCAGTGGATCAGGGAGGGGGTGGAACACTGAAGCTTTCTTT
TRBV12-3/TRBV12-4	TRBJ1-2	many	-	CASRDGYGYTF	TGTGCCAGCAGGGACGGCTATGGCTACACCTTC
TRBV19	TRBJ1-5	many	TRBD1	CASSPGGRDQPQHF	TGTGCCAGTAGCCCAGGGGGCAGGGATCAGCCCCAGCATTTT
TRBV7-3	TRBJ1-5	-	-	CASSFPGYNQPQHF	TGTGCCAGCAGCTTCCCGGGATACAATCAGCCCCAGCATTTT
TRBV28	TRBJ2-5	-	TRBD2	CASSLRRLAGGKETQYF	TGTGCCAGCAGTTTAAGGCGACTAGCGGGAGGTAAAGAGACCCAGTACTTC
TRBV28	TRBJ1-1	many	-	CASRRFREVNTEAFF	TGTGCCAGCCGAAGGTTCAGGGAGGTGAACACTGAAGCTTTCTTT
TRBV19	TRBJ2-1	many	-	CASSIYGTRNNEQFF	TGTGCCAGTAGTATTTACGGGACTCGAAACAATGAGCAGTTCTTC
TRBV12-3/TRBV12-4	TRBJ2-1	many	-	CASSPTPSVNEQFF	TGTGCCAGCAGTCCCACACCTAGCGTCAATGAGCAGTTCTTC
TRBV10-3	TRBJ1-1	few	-	CAISDSRGHTEAFF	TGTGCCATCAGTGACTCGAGGGGACACACTGAAGCTTTCTTT
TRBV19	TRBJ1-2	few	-	CASMRNYGYTF	TGTGCCAGTATGCGAAACTATGGCTACACCTTC
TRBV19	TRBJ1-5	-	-	CASSIVDGRSNQPQHF	TGTGCCAGTAGTATCGTTGACGGGCGTAGCAATCAGCCCCAGCATTTT
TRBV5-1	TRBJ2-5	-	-	CASSLLGQTETQYF	TGCGCCAGCAGCTTGTTGGGACAAACGGAGACCCAGTACTTC
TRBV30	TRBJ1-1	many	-	CAWNTEWNTEAFF	TGTGCCTGGAATACAGAGTGGAACACTGAAGCTTTCTTT
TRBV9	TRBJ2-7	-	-	CASSVGDRPYEQYF	TGTGCCAGCAGCGTAGGGGATAGACCCTACGAGCAGTACTTC
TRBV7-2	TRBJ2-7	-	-	CASSLKPPGTVTYEQYF	TGTGCCAGCAGCTTAAAACCCCCGGGCACCGTAACCTACGAGCAGTACTTC
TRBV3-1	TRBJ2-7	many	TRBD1	CASSPDRGYEQYF	TGTGCCAGCAGCCCCGACAGGGGTTACGAGCAGTACTTC
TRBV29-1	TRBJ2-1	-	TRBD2	CSVERASGMLSTTEQFF	TGCAGCGTTGAGAGGGCTAGCGGGATGCTTTCTACTACTGAGCAGTTCTTC
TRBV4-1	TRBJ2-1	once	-	CASSQGPGMYNEQFF	TGCGCCAGCAGCCAAGGTCCAGGGATGTACAATGAGCAGTTCTTC
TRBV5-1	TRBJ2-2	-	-	CASRLRFGGRESTGELFF	TGCGCCAGCAGGCTGAGGTTCGGGGGTAGAGAGAGCACCGGGGAGCTGTTTTTT
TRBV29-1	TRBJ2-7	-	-	CSVVRTDSSYEQYF	TGCAGCGTGGTACGGACTGATAGCTCCTACGAGCAGTACTTC
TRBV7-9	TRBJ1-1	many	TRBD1	CASSLRQGAAEAFF	TGTGCCAGCAGCTTACGACAGGGGGCCGCTGAAGCTTTCTTT
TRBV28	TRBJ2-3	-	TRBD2	CASTRGGISTDTQYF	TGTGCCAGCACCCGCGGGGGAATTAGCACAGATACGCAGTATTTT
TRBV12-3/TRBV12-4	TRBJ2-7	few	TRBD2	CASTRTSGGGPRWEQYF	TGTGCCAGCACCAGGACTAGCGGGGGGGGCCCAAGGTGGGAGCAGTACTTC
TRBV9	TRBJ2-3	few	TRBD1	CASSDSLEGDRRPDTQYF	TGTGCCAGCAGCGATAGTTTAGAGGGGGACAGACGTCCAGATACGCAGTATTTT
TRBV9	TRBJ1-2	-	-	CASSAPGTPYGYTF	TGTGCCAGCAGCGCCCCCGGGACACCTTATGGCTACACCTTC
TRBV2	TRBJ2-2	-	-	CASRGTFWGSLAGELFF	TGTGCCAGCAGGGGCACTTTTTGGGGGAGTCTAGCCGGGGAGCTGTTTTTT
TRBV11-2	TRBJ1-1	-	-	CASSRGGGGGGNTEAFF	TGTGCCAGCAGCCGCGGGGGGGGGGGGGGGGGGAACACTGAAGCTTTCTTT
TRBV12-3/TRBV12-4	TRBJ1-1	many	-	CASSLALGGHTEAFF	TGTGCCAGCAGTTTAGCGCTTGGAGGGCACACTGAAGCTTTCTTT
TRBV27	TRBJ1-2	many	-	CASSSGAWGGYTF	TGTGCCAGCAGTTCGGGAGCCTGGGGTGGCTACACCTTC
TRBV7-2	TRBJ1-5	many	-	CASSLLGFGNQPQHF	TGTGCCAGCAGCTTACTGGGATTTGGCAATCAGCCCCAGCATTTT
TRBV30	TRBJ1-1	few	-	CAWTHALNTEAFF	TGTGCCTGGACACACGCACTGAACACTGAAGCTTTCTTT
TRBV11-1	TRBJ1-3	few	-	CASSSGRRASGNTIYF	TGTGCCAGCAGCTCCGGACGGCGGGCCTCTGGAAACACCATATATTTT
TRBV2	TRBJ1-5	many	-	CASSEGGWQPQHF	TGTGCCAGCAGTGAAGGGGGGTGGCAGCCCCAGCATTTT
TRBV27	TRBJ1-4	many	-	CASSFRENEKLFF	TGTGCCAGCAGTTTTCGTGAGAATGAAAAACTGTTTTTT
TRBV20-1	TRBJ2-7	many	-	CSARRGVNAYEQYF	TGCAGTGCCAGACGGGGAGTTAACGCCTACGAGCAGTACTTC
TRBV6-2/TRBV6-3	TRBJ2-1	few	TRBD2	CASRRLAGGHEQFF	TGTGCCAGCAGGAGACTAGCGGGAGGCCATGAGCAGTTCTTC
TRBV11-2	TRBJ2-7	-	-	CASSRDPREQYF	TGTGCCAGCAGCCGTGATCCTCGTGAGCAGTACTTC
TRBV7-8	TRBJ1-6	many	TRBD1	CASSRDRAGNSPLHF	TGTGCCAGCAGCCGAGACAGGGCGGGGAATTCACCCCTCCACTTT
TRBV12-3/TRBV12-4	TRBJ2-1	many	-	CASSRAGPYNEQFF	TGTGCCAGCAGCCGAGCGGGCCCATACAATGAGCAGTTCTTC
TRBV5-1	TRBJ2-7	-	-	CASSLGPSDYEQYF	TGCGCCAGCAGCTTGGGGCCCTCGGACTACGAGCAGTACTTC
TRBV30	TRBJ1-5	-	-	CAWSPGEGNQPQHF	TGTGCCTGGAGCCCAGGGGAAGGCAATCAGCCCCAGCATTTT